These 22 T cell receptor beta chains share one sample of origin, sequenced in a study of blood T cell repertoires in COVID-19. Using immunoSEQ multiplex PCR, the repertoire was profiled, and TCRdb retains in-frame clones only, with some absent. The sample has 150,000 to 200,000 clones; just under 90% are singletons. Sequencing was carried out using peripheral blood. All receptors come from a woman between 18 and 30 years old who had recovered from COVID-19.

The chain links TRBV6-5 to TRBJ2-7; 12 nucleotides match TRBD1. Trimming removed 3 bases from V and 5 bases from J; junction bases left unmatched: 8. Looked up from germline, CDR1 is MNHEY and CDR2 is SVGAGI. This CDR3 comprises 16 residues. As DNA, the CDR3 is TGTGCCAGCAGTTATTACGCCGGGACAGGGGGCAACGAGCAGTACTTC. Protein product: CASSYYAGTGGNEQYF.

The chain carries TRBV4-3 and TRBJ2-1, with 9 bases identical to TRBD2. Germline V lookup: CDR1 LGHNA, CDR2 YSLEER. The length of the CDR3 is 16 residues. The J segment lost 6 bases and the V segment lost 3 bases, leaving 9 bases of the junction unmatched. CDR3 coding DNA: TGCGCCAGCAGCCAGGAAGCCGGGACTAGCTTCAATGAGCAGTTCTTC. Amino acid sequence: CASSQEAGTSFNEQFF.

This chain uses TRBV7-2 with TRBJ2-1, with 7 bases aligning to TRBD2. Germline lookup yields CDR1 SGHTA and CDR2 FQGNSA. The CDR3 has 18 residues. With 3 bases clipped from V and 4 bases from J, the junction kept 15 bases outside the gene matches. The CDR3 DNA sequence: TGTGCCAGCAGCTTGGGGGGAGGGATAGCGGCAATGTACAATGAGCAGTTCTTC. Amino acids: CASSLGGGIAAMYNEQFF.

This chain connects TRBV27 to TRBJ2-7; no definite D call. V was shortened by 6 bases and J by 5 bases, with 14 bases between the two germline ends. CDR1 is MNHEY, CDR2 SMNVEV, per germline (reference sequence). The CDR3 contains 13 residues. The CDR3 is CASRSQFAHEQYF. In nucleotides, the CDR3 is TGTGCCAGCAGGTCTCAGTTTGCCCACGAGCAGTACTTC.

This chain links TRBV11-2 with TRBJ1-4, with unresolved D. V was cut by 0 bases and J by 4 bases, with 12 bases left in between. Germline V gene data show CDR1 as SGHAT and CDR2 as FQNNGV. The CDR3 consists of 16 residues. CDR3: CASSLDRRGINEKLFF. Here the CDR3 DNA reads TGTGCCAGCAGCTTAGATCGAAGAGGGATTAATGAAAAACTGTTTTTT.

This chain's CDR3 is CASSLYPGRYTF. The CDR3 DNA is TGTGCCAGCAGCTTATATCCAGGGCGCTACACCTTC. The chain uses TRBV7-9 and TRBJ1-2; possible D gene TRBD1, 5 bases. In germline, CDR1 is SEHNR, CDR2 FQNEAQ (reference sequence). CDR3 length: 12 residues. V dropped 2 bases and J dropped 9 bases, with 10 bases sitting between them.

The table lists this clone with a few counts. The chain uses TRBV19 and TRBJ2-3, with D perhaps matching TRBD2 (7 bases). CDR3 length: 14 residues. Germline V CDR1 and CDR2: LNHDA, SQIVND (reference sequence). The germline V and J ends were trimmed by 5 bases and 2 bases, with 11 bases remaining between them. The CDR3: CASSGQRDTDTQYF. Written as DNA, the CDR3 is TGTGCCAGTAGTGGACAGCGGGACACAGATACGCAGTATTTT. The full variable domain, in which reference TRBV19 and TRBJ2-3 provide the parts outside the CDR3, is DGGITQSPKYLFRKEGQNVTLSCEQNLNHDAMYWYRQDPGQGLRLIYYSQIVNDFQKGDIAEGYSVSREKKESFPLTVTSAQKNPTAFYLCASSGQRDTDTQYFGPGTRLTVL.

The chain links TRBV18 to TRBJ2-5; weak D call: TRBD1 (6 bases). The ends were cut back, 7 bases at V and 0 bases at J, with 12 bases in the middle. Germline V gene data show CDR1 as KGHSH and CDR2 as LQKENI. The CDR3 has 14 residues. The CDR3 nucleotides are TGTGCCAGCTTTTTAGGGACAAACCAAGAGACCCAGTACTTC. Translation: CASFLGTNQETQYF.

V usage is TRBV6-2 or TRBV6-3 and J usage is TRBJ2-1; the D gene is possibly TRBD1 (6 bases). This CDR3 has 17 residues. The V gene's germline CDR1 is MNHEY and CDR2 SVGEGT. V lost 5 bases and J lost 2, with 19 bases in between. The CDR3 DNA follows: TGTGCCAGCAGTCCCCTCCGGGACAACCGACCCTACAATGAGCAGTTCTTC. Amino acids: CASSPLRDNRPYNEQFF.

The chain recombines TRBV7-8 with TRBJ1-5; 8 bases map to TRBD1. The CDR3 has 15 residues. Germline V gene lookup returns CDR1 SGHVS and CDR2 FQNEAQ. With 1 base clipped from V and 14 bases from J, the junction kept 13 bases outside the gene matches. In DNA, the CDR3 is TGTGCCAGCAGCTTAGTCGGGACAGGACCCGGCGGGGAGCATTTT. This codes for CASSLVGTGPGGEHF.

The V gene is TRBV7-3, the J gene TRBJ2-1; 7 bases match TRBD2. CDR1 is SGHTA and CDR2 is FQGTGA in the germline V gene. V lost 1 base, J lost 0 bases, and 0 bases stayed unmatched. CDR3 size: 15 residues. The CDR3 spells CASSLSGSSYNEQFF. In nucleotides, the CDR3 is TGTGCCAGCAGCTTAAGCGGGAGCTCCTACAATGAGCAGTTCTTC.

The chain couples TRBV14 to TRBJ2-7; TRBD1 aligns across 9 bases. V dropped 0 bases and J dropped 6; count of bases not matched to a gene: 3. This CDR3 region has 14 residues. Germline V gene lookup returns CDR1 SGHDN and CDR2 FVKESK. CDR3 DNA sequence: TGTGCCAGCAGCCAAGAGGGACAGGGCCGCGAGCAGTACTTC. Protein product: CASSQEGQGREQYF.

The rearrangement links TRBV21-1 to TRBJ1-4; TRBD1, the table's D call, was not compared with the DNA. TRBV21-1 is classified as a pseudogene. This CDR3 has 21 amino acids. CDR3 coding DNA: TGTGCCAGCAGCCCTCGGACAGGGGGAAACCGGCTATATGCAACTAATGAAAAACTGTTTTTT. Protein product: CASSPRTGGNRLYATNEKLFF.

V gene TRBV18 combines with J gene TRBJ2-2; no clear D. Germline V gene data show CDR1 as KGHSH and CDR2 as LQKENI. Trimming shortened V by 1 base and J by 0 bases, and 6 bases separated the two germline ends. The CDR3 spans 15 residues. CDR3 protein: CASSPQTANTGELFF. CDR3 nucleotides: TGTGCCAGCTCACCACAAACAGCGAACACCGGGGAGCTGTTTTTT.

This rearrangement joins TRBV5-1 to TRBJ2-2; TRBD2 matches 13 bases. This CDR3 has 19 amino acids. Germline trimming cut 0 bases from V and 0 bases from J; bases unmatched to any gene: 5. The germline gives CDR1 SGHRS, CDR2 YFSETQ. CDR3 DNA sequence: TGCGCCAGCAGCTTGGGCGCGGGACTAGCGGGATCGAACACCGGGGAGCTGTTTTTT. It is translated as CASSLGAGLAGSNTGELFF. Supplemented by reference TRBV5-1 and TRBJ2-2, the full variable domain reads KAGVTQTPRYLIKTRGQQVTLSCSPISGHRSVSWYQQTPGQGLQFLFEYFSETQRNKGNFPGRFSGRQFSNSRSEMNVSTLELGDSALYLCASSLGAGLAGSNTGELFFGEGSRLTVL.

The rearrangement links TRBV6-2 or TRBV6-3 to TRBJ2-5, with unresolved D. Germline V lookup: CDR1 MNHEY, CDR2 SVGEGT. Trimming took 5 bases from V and 2 from J, leaving 15 bases between them. The CDR3 contains 15 residues. The CDR3, as DNA: TGTGCCAGCAGTAGGCAGCCGACACCTCAAGAGACCCAGTACTTC. This gives the protein CASSRQPTPQETQYF.

Written as DNA, the CDR3 is TGTGCCAGCAGTTACTTTGGGCTAGCGGGAGCCGGGGAGCTGTTTTTT. It yields the protein CASSYFGLAGAGELFF. V gene TRBV6-2 or TRBV6-3 combines with J gene TRBJ2-2, with 10 bases matching TRBD2. Germline V gene lookup returns CDR1 MNHEY and CDR2 SVGEGT. V lost 1 base, J lost 6 bases, and 5 bases stayed unmatched. The CDR3 has 16 residues.

The chain employs TRBV6-5 and TRBJ1-2, with unresolved D. Germline loops: CDR1 MNHEY, CDR2 SVGAGI. The CDR3 contains 13 residues. V shed 3 bases and J shed 4 bases, with 9 bases lying between them. CDR3 region: CASSYIVPYGYTF. In DNA, the CDR3 is TGTGCCAGCAGTTATATAGTACCCTATGGCTACACCTTC.

The rearrangement joins TRBV18 to TRBJ1-2; D may be TRBD1 (6 bases). Germline V gene lookup returns CDR1 KGHSH and CDR2 LQKENI. Trimming took off 5 bases at V and 5 bases at J, with 9 bases between the two ends. The length of the CDR3 is 12 residues. CDR3 sequence (DNA): TGTGCCAGCTCAGAGGGGGATTATGGCTACACCTTC. Translating gives CASSEGDYGYTF.

This chain links TRBV24-1 with TRBJ2-5; D is ambiguous. The CDR3 sequence is 12 residues long. V was clipped by 3 bases and J by 3 bases, with 4 bases between them. Germline V gene lookup returns CDR1 KGHDR and CDR2 SFDVKD. CDR3 in amino acids: CATSDLEETQYF. The CDR3 coding sequence is TGTGCCACCAGTGATCTCGAAGAGACCCAGTACTTC.

The chain links TRBV9 to TRBJ2-3, with TRBD2 matching over 9 bases. Germline V gene sequence: CDR1 SGDLS, CDR2 YYNGEE. The length of the CDR3 is 15 residues. V was clipped by 4 bases and J by 1 base; unmatched bases: 4. The CDR3 nucleotides read TGTGCCAGCAGCTCGCGGACTAGCGGCACAGATACGCAGTATTTT. This encodes CASSSRTSGTDTQYF.

This chain links TRBV6-5 with TRBJ2-4, with 9 bases aligning to TRBD1. This CDR3 has 14 residues. The trim removed 6 bases at V and 11 bases at J, leaving 11 bases unmatched. CDR1 is MNHEY and CDR2 is SVGAGI in the germline V gene. CDR3 loop: CASRPGQGLSVQYF. CDR3 coding DNA: TGTGCCAGCAGACCGGGACAGGGTCTATCGGTTCAGTACTTC.